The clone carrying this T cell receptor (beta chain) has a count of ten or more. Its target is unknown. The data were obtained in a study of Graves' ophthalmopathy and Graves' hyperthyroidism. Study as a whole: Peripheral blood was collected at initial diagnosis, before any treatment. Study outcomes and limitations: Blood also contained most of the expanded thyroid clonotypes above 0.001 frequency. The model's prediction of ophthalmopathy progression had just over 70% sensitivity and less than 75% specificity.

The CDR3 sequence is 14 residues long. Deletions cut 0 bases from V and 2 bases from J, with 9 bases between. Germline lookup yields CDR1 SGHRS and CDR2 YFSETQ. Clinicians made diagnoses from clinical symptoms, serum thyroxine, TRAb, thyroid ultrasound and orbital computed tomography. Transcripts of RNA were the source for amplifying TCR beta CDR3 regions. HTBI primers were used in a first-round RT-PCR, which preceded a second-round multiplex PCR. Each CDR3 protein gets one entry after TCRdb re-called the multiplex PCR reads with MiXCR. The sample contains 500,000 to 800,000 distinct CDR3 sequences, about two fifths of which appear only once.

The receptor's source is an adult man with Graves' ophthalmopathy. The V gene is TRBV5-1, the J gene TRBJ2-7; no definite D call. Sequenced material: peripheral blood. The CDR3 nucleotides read TGCGCCAGCAGCTTGGCCGAACAGACCTACGAGCAGTACTTC. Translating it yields CASSLAEQTYEQYF.